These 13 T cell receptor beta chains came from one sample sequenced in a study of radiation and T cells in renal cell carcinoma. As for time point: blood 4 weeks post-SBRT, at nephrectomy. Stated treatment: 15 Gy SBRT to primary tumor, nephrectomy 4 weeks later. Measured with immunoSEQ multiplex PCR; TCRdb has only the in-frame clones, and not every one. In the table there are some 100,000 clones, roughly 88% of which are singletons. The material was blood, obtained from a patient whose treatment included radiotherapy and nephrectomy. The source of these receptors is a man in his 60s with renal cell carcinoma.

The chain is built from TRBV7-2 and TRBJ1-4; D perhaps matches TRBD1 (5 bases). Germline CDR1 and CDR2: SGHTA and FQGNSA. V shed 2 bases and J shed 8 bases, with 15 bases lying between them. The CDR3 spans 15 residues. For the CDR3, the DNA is TGTGCCAGCAGCTTAAGCGCAGGGCAAAACGAAAAACTGTTTTTT. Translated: CASSLSAGQNEKLFF.

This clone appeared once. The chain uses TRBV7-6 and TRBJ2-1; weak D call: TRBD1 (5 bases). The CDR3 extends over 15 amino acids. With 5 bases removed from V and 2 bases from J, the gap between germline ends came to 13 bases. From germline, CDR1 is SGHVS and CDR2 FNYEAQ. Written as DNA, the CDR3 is TGTGCCAGCAGCCGCGCTCAGGGCCCCTACAATGAGCAGTTCTTC. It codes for CASSRAQGPYNEQFF.

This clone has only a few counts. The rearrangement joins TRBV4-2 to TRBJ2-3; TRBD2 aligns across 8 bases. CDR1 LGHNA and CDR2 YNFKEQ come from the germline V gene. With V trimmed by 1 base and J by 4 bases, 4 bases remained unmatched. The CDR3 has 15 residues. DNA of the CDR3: TGTGCCAGCAGCCAAGCGGGAGGGCCGGCAGATACGCAGTATTTT. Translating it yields CASSQAGGPADTQYF.

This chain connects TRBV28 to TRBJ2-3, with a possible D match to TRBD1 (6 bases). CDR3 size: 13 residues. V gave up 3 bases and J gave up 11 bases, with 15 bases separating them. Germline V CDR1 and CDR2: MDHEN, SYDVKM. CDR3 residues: CASSFWTVERQYF. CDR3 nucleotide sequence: TGTGCCAGCAGTTTTTGGACAGTAGAGAGGCAGTATTTT.

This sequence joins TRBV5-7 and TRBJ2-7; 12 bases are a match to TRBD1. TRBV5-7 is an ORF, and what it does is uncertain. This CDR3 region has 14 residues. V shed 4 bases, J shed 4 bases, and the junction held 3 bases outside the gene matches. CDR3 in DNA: TGTGCCAGCAGCGGGGGACAGGGGGCGTACGAGCAGTACTTC. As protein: CASSGGQGAYEQYF.

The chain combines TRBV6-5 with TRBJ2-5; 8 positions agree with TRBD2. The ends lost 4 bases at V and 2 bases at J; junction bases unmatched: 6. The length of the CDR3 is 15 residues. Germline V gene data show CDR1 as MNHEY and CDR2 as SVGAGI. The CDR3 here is CASSSQTSGQETQYF. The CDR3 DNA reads TGTGCCAGCAGTTCCCAAACTAGCGGACAAGAGACCCAGTACTTC.

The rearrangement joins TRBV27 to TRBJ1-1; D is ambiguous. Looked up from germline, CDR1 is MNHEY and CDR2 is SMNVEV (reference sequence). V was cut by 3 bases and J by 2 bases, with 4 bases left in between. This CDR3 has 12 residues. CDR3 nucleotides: TGTGCCAGCAGTTTTCACAACACTGAAGCTTTCTTT. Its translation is CASSFHNTEAFF.

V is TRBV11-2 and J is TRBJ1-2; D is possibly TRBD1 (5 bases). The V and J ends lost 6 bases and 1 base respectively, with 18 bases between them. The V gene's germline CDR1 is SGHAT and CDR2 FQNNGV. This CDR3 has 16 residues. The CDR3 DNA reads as TGTGCCAGCAGACCCGGGCGGGGGACCAATAACTATGGCTACACCTTC. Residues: CASRPGRGTNNYGYTF.

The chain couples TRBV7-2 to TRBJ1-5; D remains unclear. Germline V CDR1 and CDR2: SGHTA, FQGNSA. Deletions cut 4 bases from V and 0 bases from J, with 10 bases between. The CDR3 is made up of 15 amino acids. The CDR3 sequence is CASSSYTNSNQPQHF. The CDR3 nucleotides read TGTGCCAGCAGCTCCTACACGAATAGCAATCAGCCCCAGCATTTT. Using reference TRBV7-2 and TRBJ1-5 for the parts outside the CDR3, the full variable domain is GAGVSQSPSNKVTEKGKDVELRCDPISGHTALYWYRQSLGQGLEFLIYFQGNSAPDKSGLPSDRFSAERTGGSVSTLTIQRTQQEDSAVYLCASSSYTNSNQPQHFGDGTRLSIL.

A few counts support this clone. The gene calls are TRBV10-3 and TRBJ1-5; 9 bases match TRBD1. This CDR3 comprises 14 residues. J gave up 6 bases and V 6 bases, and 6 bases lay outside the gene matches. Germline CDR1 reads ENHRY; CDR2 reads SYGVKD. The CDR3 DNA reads TGTGCCATCAGGGGACAGGGCGGGGGTCAGCCCCAGCATTTT. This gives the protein CAIRGQGGGQPQHF.

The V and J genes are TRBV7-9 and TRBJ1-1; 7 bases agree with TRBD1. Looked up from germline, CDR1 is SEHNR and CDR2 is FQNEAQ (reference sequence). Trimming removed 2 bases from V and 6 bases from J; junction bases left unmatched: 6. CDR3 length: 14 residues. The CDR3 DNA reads TGTGCCAGCAGCTTATCAGGGGGGAGCGCTGAAGCTTTCTTT. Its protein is CASSLSGGSAEAFF.

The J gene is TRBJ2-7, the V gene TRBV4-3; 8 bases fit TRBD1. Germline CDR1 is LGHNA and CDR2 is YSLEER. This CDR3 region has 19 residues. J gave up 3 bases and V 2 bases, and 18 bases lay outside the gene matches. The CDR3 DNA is TGCGCCAGCAGCCAATACCAGGGGGCTAGCGTAAACTCGGGCTACGAGCAGTACTTC. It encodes CASSQYQGASVNSGYEQYF.

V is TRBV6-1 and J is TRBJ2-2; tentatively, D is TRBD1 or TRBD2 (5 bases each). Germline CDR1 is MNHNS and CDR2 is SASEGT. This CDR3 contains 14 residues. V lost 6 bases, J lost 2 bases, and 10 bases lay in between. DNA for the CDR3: TGTGCCAGCAGCAGGGACGGAAACACCGGGGAGCTGTTTTTT. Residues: CASSRDGNTGELFF.